This T cell receptor (beta chain) was identified during a study of T-cell reconstitution after alpha-beta-depleted transplantation in children. Findings of the study overall: When one year had passed after transplant, most T-cell counts and diversity came from newly produced T cells. Expanded graft clones numbering several hundred reportedly gave rise to alpha-beta T cells about two months after transplant. Elevated TCRbeta diversity at day 60 was traced, in some patients, to surviving recipient T cells and thymic progenitors.

A TCRbeta library incorporating unique molecular identifiers was prepared. TCRdb used MiXCR to reprocess the PCR reads, holding one entry per CDR3 protein. The sample shows about 440,000 distinct CDR3 sequences, over 40% of them seen only once. For this clonotype: Its antigen is unknown.

This clonotype was sampled from a girl between 2 and 10 years old with aplastic anemia, due to receive a stem cell transplant. This material consisted of PBMCs, taken before TCRalphabeta/CD19-depleted stem cell transplant.

CDR3 nucleotides: TGTGCCAGCAGTTCCCATAGCAATCAGCCCCAGCATTTT. This sequence encodes CASSSHSNQPQHF. This chain links TRBV28 with TRBJ1-5; no clear D gene. Trimming pared 4 bases from V and 0 bases from J, leaving 4 bases between. CDR1 and CDR2 from the germline V gene are MDHEN and SYDVKM. The CDR3 has 13 residues.